This TCR beta chain originates from a study of cytomegalovirus exposure and HLA in healthy donors (dated by TCRdb to between 2016 and 2019). Regarding the study in general: An earlier analysis of a few hundred of the donors reported 276 Gb of sequence data and about 120 million unique TCR beta sequences obtained from about 179 million T cells. An early release covering some 640 HLA-typed donors comprised roughly 300 gigabases of sequencing data and some 79 million unique TCR sequences. Among the roughly 400 genotyped donors, approximately 76% belonged to the genetic ancestry cluster associated with self-reported Caucasian donors. The study aimed to test whether signatures of past pathogen exposure could be identified by cataloging public T cell receptors. Using immunosequencing, the study profiled T cell repertoires from fewer than 700 subjects and related those repertoires to cytomegalovirus serostatus. Besides the first cohort of about 730 subjects, a separate validation cohort made up of 120 different subjects was used. To predict cytomegalovirus infection status, the study combined high-throughput TCR immunosequencing, statistical association of individual TCRs with disease status, and machine learning. A later analysis re-examined previously published TCR beta repertoires from roughly 650 donors and added high-resolution HLA genotyping to investigate patterns of TCR occurrence. Rather than drawing on any new phenotypic data, the later analysis identified candidate immune exposures from TCR beta sequences and the way those sequences occurred across donors. An earlier analysis of 587 of the donors used high-throughput TCR beta sequencing to judge whether each TCR beta V gene segment behaved as functional or pseudogenic. Alongside the repertoire data, information on donor age, sex, ethnicity and CMV serostatus was compiled. Genome-wide SNP genotypes for about 60% of the 666 donors were used in a later genetic analysis, which treated that subset as a discovery cohort. Every repertoire in the discovery cohort had been generated on one and the same sequencing platform. HLA typing covered class I and class II loci at four-digit resolution. Typing coverage varied by locus: about 620-630 donors for A, B, C, DRB1 and DQB1; some 520 for DQA1; more than 600 for DPA1; approximately 490 for DPB1. Five DR-DQ haplotypes were treated as single units for association and clustering because of strong linkage in the cohort. Among 300 to 500 genotyped donors of the cohort, an average of roughly 230,000 unique TCR beta nucleotide sequences was sequenced per donor, of which about 19% were non-productive. The paper as a whole reports these results and caveats: A cluster of highly shared sequence variants was judged likely to represent a technical artifact of the sequencing pipeline. Only TCR beta chains were sequenced in this cohort, and the absence of alpha or paired-chain data limited detectable features. According to a later genetic analysis, donors in an Asian-associated ancestry cluster had fewer N-insertions in productive TCRs than the roughly 700-donor mean. The classifier was reported to diagnose cytomegalovirus status with high specificity and sensitivity in both the original and validation cohorts. When HLA alleles, especially DR and DQ, strongly co-occurred, attributing TCR associations to individual alleles was difficult. In a later analysis, HLA-associated TCR beta chains showed more clonal expansion and lower generation probabilities than non-associated chains that were equally common. Because counts were too low, about 18 rarely observed V segments, including chromosome 9 orphons, were left out of the earlier analysis of 500 to 650 of the donors. Immune exposure information for the cohort was limited to CMV serostatus. The 87-base-pair reads could not distinguish some IMGT-functional V segments, including TRBV6-2 and TRBV6-3, so those segments were excluded. Correlated functional status among segregating V segments might be attributable to linkage disequilibrium, but an unknown experimental factor could not be ruled out. Broadly in line with IMGT annotations, most TCR beta V segments showed up in productive rearrangements about 87% or about 30% of the time in an earlier analysis of 587 of the donors. According to a later analysis, TCR association rates differed among HLA loci, with DRB1 alleles showing the most associated TCRs and HLA-C alleles showing the fewest. A further reported finding was that TCR beta sequences accurately predicted the HLA-A and HLA-B alleles for most subjects in the first cohort. In vitro tests confirmed that a few of the cytomegalovirus-associated TCR beta chains recognize cytomegalovirus antigens. A later analysis reported that several top co-occurrence clusters appeared linked to parvovirus B19, influenza, CMV and Epstein-Barr virus. Most CMV-associated TCR beta chains appeared to be HLA-restricted in a later analysis, and the HLA associations seemed to be driven largely by CMV exposure. Across donors, most TCR sequences were observed very rarely, whereas some public TCRs were present in many individuals. In the study, 164 TCR beta chains were listed as associated with cytomegalovirus. Presence/absence analyses assumed roughly uniform sequencing depth across donors, an assumption that may not hold. HLA typing was unavailable for some donors at each locus, so association tests used only the typed subset. Specific HLA alleles were associated with roughly 16,000 TCR beta sequences at a false discovery rate of 0.05 in a later analysis. The authors suggested that the approach could potentially be generalized to other disease states and immunological phenotypes. In a later genetic analysis, a missense DCLRE1C variant was associated with V-gene and J-gene trimming of TCR beta chains, and the association was replicated in an independent cohort.

Receptors were amplified or captured by the immunoSEQ multiplex PCR assay. For the multiplex PCR, a mixture combining 60 forward primers for TCR Vbeta segments and 13 reverse primers for TCR Jbeta segments was used. Amplification of the CDR3 region of rearranged TCR beta genes was performed with a multiplex PCR assay on genomic DNA. The Illumina HiSeq System was used to sequence the amplified TCR beta libraries as 87-base-pair reads. The authors' analysis ran thus. In a later analysis, tens of millions of unique TCR beta chains were counted across the approximately 640 repertoires, and roughly 11 million of these chains were shared by at least two donors. Raw reads were error-corrected and collapsed into unique sequences with a nearest-neighbor algorithm that merged closely related sequences to remove PCR and sequencing errors. Alignment of CDR3 sequences to IMGT reference sequences was used to assign V, D and J gene segments. For a sequence to be retained, a match of at least six nucleotides was required to both a V gene segment and a J gene segment. Rearrangements were classified as productive when the CDR3 lacked stop codons and remained in frame with V and J, and all other rearrangements were classified as non-productive. Following IMGT convention, CDR3 was defined as the stretch from the second conserved V-encoded cysteine to the conserved J-encoded phenylalanine. The earlier analysis of about 590 of the donors excluded sequences that lacked an unambiguous match to a single V gene segment. An earlier analysis of 587 of the donors classified V segments as functional when productive rearrangements were above 56.7% and as segregating when the standard deviation between donors was above 5%. A statistical classification framework was developed to diagnose cytomegalovirus status using the catalog of TCR beta chain sequences. A later analysis assigned V and J genes by comparing TCR nucleotide sequences with IMGT/GENE-DB human TR gene sequences. The TCRdist pipeline was used in a later analysis to assign CDR3 sequences and most-parsimonious VDJ recombination scenarios. In a later analysis, each TCR beta chain was defined by its CDR3 amino acid sequence together with its V-gene family, and reads lacking a unique V-gene family were excluded. To address suspected cross-contamination and a sequencing artifact, a later analysis removed approximately 600 highly shared, low-generation-probability nucleotide sequences. In a later analysis, a clonal expansion index for each public chain was calculated from normalized within-repertoire ranks of inferred template counts. Generation probabilities in a later analysis came from a VDJ recombination model fitted to out-of-frame rearrangements, and those results were checked against IGoR. A later analysis scored TCR-TCR, TCR-HLA and TCR-CMV co-occurrence with hypergeometric tests, applying a repertoire-size bias correction to TCR pairs. A later analysis estimated false discovery rates by permuting HLA or CMV assignments 20 times. A later analysis grouped co-occurring TCRs with DBSCAN, adding TCRdist sequence similarity when clustering within HLA-allele-positive subsets. Repertoires with fewer than 30,000 or more than 120,000 public chains were left out of co-occurrence clustering, as were five repertoires with anomalous nucleotide sharing. TCRdb stores this immuneACCESS table with in-frame sequences only. Part of the clones is absent; in the studies checked, under half of the shortfall reflects unresolved V genes, and no reason is known for the rest. V, J and clone size are taken as reported in that table, and D and trimming were inferred from the DNA itself. Across this sample there are around 150,000 clones, with approximately 77% seen only once. The ten largest account for approximately 7% of the sample.

This clone has only a few counts. There is no known antigen for this receptor. No quality values exist for individual bases; no much larger clone is one base distant. V loses 10 bases at its end and J loses 7 bases; junction bases beyond the gene matches: 11. CDR1 and CDR2 are drawn from the germline V gene: SNHLY, FYNNEI. The CDR3, from cysteine to phenylalanine, totals 13 residues. Only the CDR3 part of the read is kept: 39 bases, read in frame from the first base. The cohort consisted of some 670 healthy bone marrow donors. At the time of sampling, all cohort members were nominally healthy, though unrecorded immune exposures were likely present. The donor was CMV seropositive and was included in the group of some 290 seropositive cohort members. A peripheral blood sample was provided by each donor, and peripheral blood mononuclear cells were used for TCR beta sequencing. Genomic DNA extraction from the blood cell samples was performed with the Qiagen DNeasy Blood Extraction Kit.

The origin of this receptor is a male donor in good health and CMV-seropositive. Sequenced sample: PBMCs. The chain was built from TRBV2 and TRBJ1-1, with 8 bases in between that match TRBD1. This receptor has the CDR3 CATSDRELGEAFF. The nucleotides are TGTGCCACATCGGACAGGGAATTAGGTGAAGCTTTCTTT.